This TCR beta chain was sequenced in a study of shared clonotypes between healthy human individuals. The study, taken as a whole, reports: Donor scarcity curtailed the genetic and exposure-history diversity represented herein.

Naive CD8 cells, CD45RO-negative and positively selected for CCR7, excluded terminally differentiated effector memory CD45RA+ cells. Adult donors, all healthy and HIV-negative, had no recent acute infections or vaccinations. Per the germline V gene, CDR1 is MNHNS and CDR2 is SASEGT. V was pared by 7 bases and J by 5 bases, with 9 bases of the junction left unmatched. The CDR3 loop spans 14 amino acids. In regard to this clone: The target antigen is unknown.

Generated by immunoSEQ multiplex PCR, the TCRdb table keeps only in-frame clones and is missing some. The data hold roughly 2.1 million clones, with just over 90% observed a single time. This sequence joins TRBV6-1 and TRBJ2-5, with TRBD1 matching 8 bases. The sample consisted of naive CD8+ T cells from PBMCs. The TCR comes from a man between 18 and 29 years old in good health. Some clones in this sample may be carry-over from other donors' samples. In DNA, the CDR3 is TGTGCCAGCACCGGACAGGGTGTTTTGGAGACCCAGTACTTC. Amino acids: CASTGQGVLETQYF.